This T cell receptor (beta chain) appears in the sequencing data of a study of type 1 regulatory T cells. This clonotype has more than one count but fewer than ten. The target antigen is unknown. The CDR3 runs 13 residues. The V gene lost 5 bases and the J gene lost 0 bases, with 8 bases spanning the gap. Looked up from germline, CDR1 is SGHAT and CDR2 is FQDESV (reference sequence). TCRdb reprocessed the reads via MiXCR and lists one record per CDR3 protein. This sample yields 68,000 or so distinct CDR3 sequences, of which 49% are seen a single time; about 2% belongs to the top ten. Sequenced material: cultured non-Tr1 T cells, either the whole culture or a sorted T cell fraction (not recorded which). The clonotype comes from a human donor in good health. V and J are TRBV11-1 and TRBJ2-7; D gene ambiguous. CDR3 in amino acids: CASSGISSYEQYF. CDR3 nucleotide sequence: TGTGCCAGCAGCGGGATCAGCTCCTACGAGCAGTACTTC.